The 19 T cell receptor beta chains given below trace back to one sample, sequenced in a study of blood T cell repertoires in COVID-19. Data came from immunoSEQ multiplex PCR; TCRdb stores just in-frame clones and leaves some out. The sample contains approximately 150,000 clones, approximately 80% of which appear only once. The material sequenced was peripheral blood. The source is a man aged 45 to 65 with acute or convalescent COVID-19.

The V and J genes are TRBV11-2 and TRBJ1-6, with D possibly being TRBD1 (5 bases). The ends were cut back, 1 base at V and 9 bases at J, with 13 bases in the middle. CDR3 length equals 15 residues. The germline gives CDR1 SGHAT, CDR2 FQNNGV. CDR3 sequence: CASSLVRGLGSPLHF. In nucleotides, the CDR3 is TGTGCCAGCAGCTTAGTTCGGGGACTTGGTTCACCCCTCCACTTT.

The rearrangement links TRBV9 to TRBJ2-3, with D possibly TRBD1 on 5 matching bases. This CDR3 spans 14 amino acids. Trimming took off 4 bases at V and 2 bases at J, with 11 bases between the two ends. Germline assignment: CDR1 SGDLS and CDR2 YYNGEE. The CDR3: CASSRRQTTDTQYF. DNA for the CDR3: TGTGCCAGCAGCCGCCGACAGACCACAGATACGCAGTATTTT.

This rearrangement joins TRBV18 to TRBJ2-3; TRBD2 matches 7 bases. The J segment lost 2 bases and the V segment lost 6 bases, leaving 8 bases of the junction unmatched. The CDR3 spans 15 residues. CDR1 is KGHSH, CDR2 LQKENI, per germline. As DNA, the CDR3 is TGTGCCAGCTCTATGGGAAGCGGGGACACAGATACGCAGTATTTT. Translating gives CASSMGSGDTDTQYF.

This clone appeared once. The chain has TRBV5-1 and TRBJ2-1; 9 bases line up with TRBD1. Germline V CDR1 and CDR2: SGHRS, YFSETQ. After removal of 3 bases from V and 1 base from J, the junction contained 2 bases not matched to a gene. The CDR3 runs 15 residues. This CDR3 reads CASSSGTGSYNEQFF. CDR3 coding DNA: TGCGCCAGCAGCTCCGGGACAGGGTCCTACAATGAGCAGTTCTTC. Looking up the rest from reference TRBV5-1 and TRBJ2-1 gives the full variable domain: KAGVTQTPRYLIKTRGQQVTLSCSPISGHRSVSWYQQTPGQGLQFLFEYFSETQRNKGNFPGRFSGRQFSNSRSEMNVSTLELGDSALYLCASSSGTGSYNEQFFGPGTRLTVL.

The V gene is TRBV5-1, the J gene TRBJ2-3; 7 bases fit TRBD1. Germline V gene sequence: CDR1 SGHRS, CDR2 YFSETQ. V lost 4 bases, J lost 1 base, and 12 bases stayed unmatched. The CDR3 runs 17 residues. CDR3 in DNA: TGCGCCAGCAGCCCCGGACAGGAAGCATATGGCACAGATACGCAGTATTTT. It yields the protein CASSPGQEAYGTDTQYF.

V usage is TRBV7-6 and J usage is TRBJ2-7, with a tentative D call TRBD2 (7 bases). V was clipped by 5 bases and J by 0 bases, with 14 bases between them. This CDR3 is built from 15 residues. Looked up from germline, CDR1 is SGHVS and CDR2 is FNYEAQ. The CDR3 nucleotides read TGTGCCAGCAGCCGAGGGGGGGCTAGCTCCTACGAGCAGTACTTC. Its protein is CASSRGGASSYEQYF.

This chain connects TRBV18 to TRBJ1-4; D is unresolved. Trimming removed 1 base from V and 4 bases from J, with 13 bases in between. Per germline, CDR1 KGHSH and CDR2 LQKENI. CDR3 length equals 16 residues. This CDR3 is CASSPQYSGDNEKLFF. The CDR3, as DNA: TGTGCCAGCTCACCACAGTACTCCGGGGATAATGAAAAACTGTTTTTT.

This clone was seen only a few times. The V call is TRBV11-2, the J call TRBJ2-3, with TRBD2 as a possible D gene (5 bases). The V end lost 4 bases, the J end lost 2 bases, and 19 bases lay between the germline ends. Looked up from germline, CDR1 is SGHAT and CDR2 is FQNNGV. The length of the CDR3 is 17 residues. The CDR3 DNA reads TGTGCCAGCAGCTCCGCGGTCACCCAACTAGTCACAGATACGCAGTATTTT. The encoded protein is CASSSAVTQLVTDTQYF.

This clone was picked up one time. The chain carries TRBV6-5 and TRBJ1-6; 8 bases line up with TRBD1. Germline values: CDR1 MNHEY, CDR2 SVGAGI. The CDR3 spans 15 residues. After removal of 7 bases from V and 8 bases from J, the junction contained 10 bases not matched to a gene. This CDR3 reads CASTRTGTLDSPLHF. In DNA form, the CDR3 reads TGTGCCAGCACCCGGACAGGGACCTTGGATTCACCCCTCCACTTT.

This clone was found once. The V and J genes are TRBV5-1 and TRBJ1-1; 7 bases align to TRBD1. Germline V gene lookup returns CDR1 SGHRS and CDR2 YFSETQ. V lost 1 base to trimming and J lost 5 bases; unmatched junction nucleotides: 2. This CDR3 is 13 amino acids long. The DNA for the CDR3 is TGCGCCAGCAGCTTGACAGGGGTGACTGAAGCTTTCTTT. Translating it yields CASSLTGVTEAFF.

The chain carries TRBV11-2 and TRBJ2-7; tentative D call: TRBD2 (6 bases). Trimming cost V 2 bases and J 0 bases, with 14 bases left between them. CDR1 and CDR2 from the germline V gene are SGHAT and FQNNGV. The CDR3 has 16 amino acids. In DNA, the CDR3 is TGTGCCAGCAGCTTATTTGCGGCGGGGAACTCCTACGAGCAGTACTTC. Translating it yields CASSLFAAGNSYEQYF.

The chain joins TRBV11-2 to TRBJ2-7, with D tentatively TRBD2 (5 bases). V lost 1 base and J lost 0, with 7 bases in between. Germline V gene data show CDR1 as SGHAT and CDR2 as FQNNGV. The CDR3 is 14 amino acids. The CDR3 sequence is CASSLAAGSYEQYV. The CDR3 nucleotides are TGTGCCAGCAGCTTAGCGGCGGGCTCCTACGAGCAGTACGTC.

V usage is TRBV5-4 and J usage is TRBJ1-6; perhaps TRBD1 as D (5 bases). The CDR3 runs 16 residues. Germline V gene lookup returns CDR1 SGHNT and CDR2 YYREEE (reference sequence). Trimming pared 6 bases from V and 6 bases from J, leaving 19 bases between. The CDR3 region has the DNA TGTGCCAGCACCAGATACCGGGACTCAGCTAATTCACCCCTCCACTTT. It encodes CASTRYRDSANSPLHF.

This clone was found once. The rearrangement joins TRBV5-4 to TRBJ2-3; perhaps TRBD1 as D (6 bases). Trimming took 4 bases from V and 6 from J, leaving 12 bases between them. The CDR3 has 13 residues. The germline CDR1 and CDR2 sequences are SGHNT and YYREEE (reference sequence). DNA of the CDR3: TGTGCCAGCAGCAACGGACAGATGGATACGCAGTATTTT. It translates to CASSNGQMDTQYF.

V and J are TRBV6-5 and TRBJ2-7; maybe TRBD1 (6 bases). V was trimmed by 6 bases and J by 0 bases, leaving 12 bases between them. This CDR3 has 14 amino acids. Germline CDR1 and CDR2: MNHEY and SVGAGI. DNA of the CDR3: TGTGCCAGCAGACGCGACAGGAGCTCCTACGAGCAGTACGTC. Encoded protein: CASRRDRSSYEQYV.

The DNA of the CDR3 is TGTGCCAGCAGTTTGGGGTTGGAGGGGCCCCAGCATTTT. Translation: CASSLGLEGPQHF. The rearrangement joins TRBV12-3 or TRBV12-4 to TRBJ1-5; D remains unclear. Deletions cut 3 bases from V and 9 bases from J, with 12 bases between. The CDR3 totals 13 residues.

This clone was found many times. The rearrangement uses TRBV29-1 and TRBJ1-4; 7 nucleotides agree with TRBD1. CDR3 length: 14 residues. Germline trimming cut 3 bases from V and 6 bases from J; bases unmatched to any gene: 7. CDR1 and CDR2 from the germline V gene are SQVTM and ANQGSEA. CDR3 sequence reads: CSVDPTGKYEKLFF. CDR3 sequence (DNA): TGCAGCGTTGATCCGACAGGGAAGTATGAAAAACTGTTTTTT.

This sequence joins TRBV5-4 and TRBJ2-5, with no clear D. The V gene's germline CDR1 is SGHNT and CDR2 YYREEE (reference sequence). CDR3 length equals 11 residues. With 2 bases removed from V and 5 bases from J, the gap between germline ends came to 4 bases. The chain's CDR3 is CASSFGETQYF. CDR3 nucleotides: TGTGCCAGCAGCTTCGGGGAGACCCAGTACTTC.

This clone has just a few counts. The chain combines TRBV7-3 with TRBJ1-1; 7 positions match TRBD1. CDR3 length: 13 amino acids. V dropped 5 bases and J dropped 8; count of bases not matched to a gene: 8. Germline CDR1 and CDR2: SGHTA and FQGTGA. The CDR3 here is CASSPSRTGEAFF. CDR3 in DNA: TGTGCCAGCAGCCCTTCGAGGACAGGAGAAGCTTTCTTT.